In its sample, the clone carrying this T cell receptor (beta chain) was seen once. What it recognizes is unknown. Every bit of the isolated RNA underwent reverse transcription, so sequencing read expressed TCRB transcripts. Sequenced by immunoSEQ multiplex PCR; TCRdb stores in-frame clones only, minus some. The sample shows approximately 150,000 clones, 9.7% of them seen only once. V was clipped by 4 bases and J by 5 bases, with 5 bases between them. The CDR3 consists of 11 residues. CDR1 and CDR2 from the germline V gene are LNHDA and SQIVND (reference sequence). This record comes from a study of beta chain features in type 1 diabetes. Study overall: Patients and healthy donors were similar in age, gender and cell yields. Study-wide results and caveats: It was among patients, rather than healthy donors, that naive, central memory and Treg TCRB repertoires appeared more similar. TCRB CDR3 length was moderately but significantly reduced in all four CD4+ subsets of Type 1 diabetes patients.

Markers CD45RO/CCR7/CD25/CD127/CD95/CD27 served to sort CD4+ naive, central memory, regulatory and stem cell-like memory cells. Material: central memory CD4+ T cells from blood. This chain connects TRBV19 to TRBJ2-5; unclear D gene. This TCR derives from a woman aged 40 to 50 in good health. CDR3 bases: TGTGCCAGTAGTAACTCGGAGACCCAGTACTTC. It encodes CASSNSETQYF.